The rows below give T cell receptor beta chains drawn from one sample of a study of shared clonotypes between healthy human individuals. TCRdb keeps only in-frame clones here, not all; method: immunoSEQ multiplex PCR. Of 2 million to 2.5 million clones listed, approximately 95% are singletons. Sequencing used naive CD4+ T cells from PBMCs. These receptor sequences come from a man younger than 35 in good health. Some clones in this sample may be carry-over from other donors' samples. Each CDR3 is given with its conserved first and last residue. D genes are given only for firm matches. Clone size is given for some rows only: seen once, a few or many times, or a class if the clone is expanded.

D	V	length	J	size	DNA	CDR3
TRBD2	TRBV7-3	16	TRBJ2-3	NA	TGTGCCAGCAGCTTCGGACTAGCGGGAGGGCCGGATACGCAGTATTTT	CASSFGLAGGPDTQYF
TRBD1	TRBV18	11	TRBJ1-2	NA	TGTGCCAGCTCAGCTGGGGGGACAGGCACCTTC	CASSAGGTGTF
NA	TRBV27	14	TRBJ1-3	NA	TGTGCCAGCAGCCAGACAGGATCTGGAAACACCATATATTTT	CASSQTGSGNTIYF
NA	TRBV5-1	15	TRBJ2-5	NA	TGCGCCAGCAGCTTGGATACAGGGCACCAAGAGACCCAGTACTTC	CASSLDTGHQETQYF
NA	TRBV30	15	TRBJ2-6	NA	TGTGCCTGGAGTTTCGGACAGTCTGGGGCCAACGTCCTGACTTTC	CAWSFGQSGANVLTF
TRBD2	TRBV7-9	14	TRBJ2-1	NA	TGTGCCAGCAGCACCAGGACTAGCGGCAATGAGCAGTTCTTC	CASSTRTSGNEQFF
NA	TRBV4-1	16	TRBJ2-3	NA	TGCGCCAGCAGCCAAGACCTCCGGACAGGGAGGGGTACGCAGTATTTT	CASSQDLRTGRGTQYF
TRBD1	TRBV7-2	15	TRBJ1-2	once	TGTGCCAGCAGCTTAGCCCAGGGACAGCTCGTTGGCTACACCTTC	CASSLAQGQLVGYTF
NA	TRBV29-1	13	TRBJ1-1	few	TGCAGCCTGTCGGGCAGAGCGAACACTGAAGCTTTCTTT	CSLSGRANTEAFF
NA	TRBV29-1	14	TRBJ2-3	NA	TGCAGCGTTGGGGGCCAGATACTCACAGATACGCAGTATTTT	CSVGGQILTDTQYF
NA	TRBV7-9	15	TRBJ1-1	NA	TGTGCCAGCAGCTATCCGGGACCGACGAACACTGAAGCTTTCTTT	CASSYPGPTNTEAFF
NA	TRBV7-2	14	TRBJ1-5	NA	TGTGCCAGCAGTCCTAACTATAGCAATCAGCCCCAGCATTTT	CASSPNYSNQPQHF
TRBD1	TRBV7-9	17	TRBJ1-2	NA	TGTGCCAGCAGCTCCGCTTCCCCATTACAGGGGGTCCATGGCTACACCTTC	CASSSASPLQGVHGYTF
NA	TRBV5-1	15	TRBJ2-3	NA	TGCGCCAGCAGCTTGAGCCAGGCCAGCACAGATACGCAGTATTTT	CASSLSQASTDTQYF
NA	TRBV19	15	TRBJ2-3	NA	TGTGCCAGTCGGGCTAGGGGAGGTAGCACAGATACGCAGTATTTT	CASRARGGSTDTQYF
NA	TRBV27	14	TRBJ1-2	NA	TGTGCCAGCAGTTCACGGGACAACTCTTATGGCTACACCTTC	CASSSRDNSYGYTF
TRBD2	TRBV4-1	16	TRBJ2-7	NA	TGCGCCAGCAGCCACCCAATGGCGGGAGCTGCTTCCGAGCAGTACTTC	CASSHPMAGAASEQYF
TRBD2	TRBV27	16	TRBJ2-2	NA	TGTGCCAGCAGTGTTAATAGCGGGGGGAACACCGGGGAGCTGTTTTTT	CASSVNSGGNTGELFF
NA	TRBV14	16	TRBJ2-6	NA	TGTGCCAGCAGCCAAGATCTGGGGACTGGGGCCAACGTCCTGACTTTC	CASSQDLGTGANVLTF
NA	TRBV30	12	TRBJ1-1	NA	TGTGCCGGAGGACCCCTAAGGTCTGAAGCTTTCTTT	CAGGPLRSEAFF
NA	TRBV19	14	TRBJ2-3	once	TGTGCCAGTAGTACACGCAGGGACACAGATACGCAGTATTTT	CASSTRRDTDTQYF
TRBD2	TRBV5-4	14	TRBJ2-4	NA	TGTGCCAGCAGCCGGGGGGGCGGAAGAAACATTCAGTACTTC	CASSRGGGRNIQYF